A selection of T cell receptor beta chains follows, all from one sample in a study of radiation and T cells in renal cell carcinoma. Libraries were prepared by immunoSEQ multiplex PCR; TCRdb keeps only in-frame clonotypes and omits some of them. The repertoire includes about 43,000 clones, about 82% of them detected once, and less than 35% sits in the top ten. The material sequenced was blood, taken from a patient whose treatment included radiotherapy and nephrectomy. Receptors were obtained from an older woman with renal cell carcinoma. Each CDR3 is given with its conserved first and last residue. The D gene is left open where the match is weak. Part of the rows lack a size; the others show once, few, many or a class for expanded clones.

.	.	TRBJ1-5	TRBV6-1	CASSEAGGTNQPQHF	TGTGCCAGCAGTGAAGCTGGGGGTACAAATCAGCCCCAGCATTTT
TRBD2	.	TRBJ2-5	TRBV19	CASSTRSGRGETQYF	TGTGCCAGTAGTACTCGCAGCGGGAGAGGAGAGACCCAGTACTTC
TRBD1	.	TRBJ1-1	TRBV5-1	CASNGGGTGYTEAFF	TGCGCCAGCAATGGGGGCGGGACAGGGTACACTGAAGCTTTCTTT
TRBD1	.	TRBJ2-7	TRBV4-2	CASSSGQGYEQYF	TGTGCCAGCAGCTCCGGACAGGGCTACGAGCAGTACTTC
.	few	TRBJ2-2	TRBV2	CASKNKNTGELFF	TGTGCCAGCAAGAATAAGAACACCGGGGAGCTGTTTTTT
TRBD1	once	TRBJ2-1	TRBV5-1	CASSPMDRAGEQFF	TGCGCCAGCAGCCCGATGGACAGGGCGGGTGAGCAGTTCTTC
.	many	TRBJ2-7	TRBV5-6	CASTQEGSPYEQYF	TGTGCCAGCACCCAGGAGGGTTCCCCCTACGAGCAGTACTTC
.	.	TRBJ2-1	TRBV2	CASIPQRGDEQFF	TGTGCCAGCATACCCCAGCGAGGCGATGAGCAGTTCTTC
TRBD1	.	TRBJ2-5	TRBV7-9	CASSPGQGETQYF	TGTGCCAGCAGCCCCGGACAGGGAGAGACCCAGTACTTC
.	.	TRBJ1-1	TRBV25-1	CASSAWVEGTEAFF	TGTGCCAGCAGTGCGTGGGTTGAGGGCACTGAAGCTTTCTTT
.	.	TRBJ1-2	TRBV7-2	CASTRSPNYGYTF	TGTGCCAGCACACGCAGTCCTAACTATGGCTACACCTTC
.	.	TRBJ1-6	TRBV2	CASSEGASESVYNSPLHF	TGTGCCAGCAGTGAGGGGGCATCGGAAAGTGTCTACAATTCACCCCTCCACTTT
.	.	TRBJ2-3	TRBV2	CASSDVGTVVQYF	TGTGCCAGCAGTGATGTAGGGACGGTAGTTCAGTATTTT
.	.	TRBJ2-7	TRBV5-3	CARSPGGPRFLEQYF	TGTGCCAGAAGCCCCGGGGGTCCTCGGTTCTTGGAGCAGTACTTC
TRBD1	.	TRBJ2-3	TRBV19	CASSIPDRGPADTQYF	TGTGCCAGTAGTATCCCGGACAGGGGGCCAGCAGATACGCAGTATTTT
.	.	TRBJ1-1	TRBV25-1	CASSDASRATEAFF	TGTGCCAGCAGTGACGCCTCCAGGGCCACTGAAGCTTTCTTT
.	.	TRBJ2-1	TRBV5-1	CASSLQYNEQFF	TGCGCCAGCAGCTTACAGTACAATGAGCAGTTCTTC
.	few	TRBJ2-5	TRBV6-6	CASSYRGGGQETQYF	TGTGCCAGCAGTTACAGAGGGGGGGGCCAAGAGACCCAGTACTTC
.	.	TRBJ2-1	TRBV5-1	CASSLVASAAYNEQFF	TGCGCCAGCAGCTTGGTGGCTAGCGCCGCCTACAATGAGCAGTTCTTC
TRBD2	.	TRBJ2-7	TRBV7-3	CASRTGREEHEQYF	TGTGCCAGCCGAACGGGACGGGAGGAGCACGAGCAGTACTTC
.	.	TRBJ2-7	TRBV6-5	CASSYTGILNYEQYF	TGTGCCAGCAGTTACACCGGGATATTAAACTACGAGCAGTACTTC
.	.	TRBJ1-1	TRBV6-5	CASSYGGLTTEAFF	TGTGCCAGCAGTTATGGGGGGCTCACCACTGAAGCTTTCTTT
TRBD2	.	TRBJ2-1	TRBV9	CASSRTSGDEQFF	TGTGCCAGCAGCCGGACTAGCGGCGATGAGCAGTTCTTC
TRBD2	.	TRBJ2-5	TRBV11-3	CASYEAGEVVSQETQYF	TGTGCCAGCTACGAGGCGGGGGAGGTGGTGAGTCAAGAGACCCAGTACTTC
.	.	TRBJ1-5	TRBV7-9	CASSLEGEGQPQHF	TGTGCCAGCAGCTTAGAGGGAGAAGGCCAGCCCCAGCATTTT
.	.	TRBJ1-2	TRBV2	CASSAVGGREGYTF	TGTGCCAGCAGTGCCGTCGGGGGGCGGGAAGGCTACACCTTC
.	.	TRBJ1-6	TRBV7-9	CASSSDSYSPLHF	TGTGCCAGCAGCTCGGACAGTTATTCACCCCTCCACTTT
.	.	TRBJ2-7	TRBV7-9	CASTRGELGSYEQYF	TGTGCCAGCACCCGAGGAGAGTTGGGCTCCTACGAGCAGTACTTC
.	.	TRBJ1-3	TRBV19	CASSIIPISGNTIYF	TGTGCCAGTAGTATCATCCCTATCTCTGGAAACACCATATATTTT
.	.	TRBJ2-1	TRBV6-1	CASSPQIGTYNEQFF	TGTGCCAGCAGTCCTCAAATCGGGACCTACAATGAGCAGTTCTTC
.	.	TRBJ1-1	TRBV4-2	CASSPQGREAFF	TGTGCCAGCAGCCCCCAAGGGCGGGAAGCTTTCTTT
.	few	TRBJ2-2	TRBV11-2	CASEWGASNTGELFF	TGTGCCAGCGAATGGGGAGCGTCGAACACCGGGGAGCTGTTTTTT
.	.	TRBJ2-7	TRBV6-6	CASSFGGGARSYEQYF	TGTGCCAGCAGCTTCGGGGGCGGGGCTCGCTCCTACGAGCAGTACTTC
.	.	TRBJ2-5	TRBV6-5	CASSYSGAVEETQYF	TGTGCCAGCAGTTACTCCGGGGCAGTAGAAGAGACCCAGTACTTC
TRBD2	.	TRBJ2-1	TRBV7-2	CASSLGLAGGRNEQFF	TGTGCCAGCAGCTTGGGACTAGCGGGAGGGCGGAATGAGCAGTTCTTC
TRBD2	.	TRBJ2-3	TRBV7-2	CASSKTSASDTQYF	TGTGCCAGCAGCAAGACTAGCGCCTCAGATACGCAGTATTTT
.	.	TRBJ2-7	TRBV5-1	CASSLAPGPYEQYF	TGCGCCAGCAGCTTGGCCCCGGGCCCCTACGAGCAGTACTTC
.	.	TRBJ1-1	TRBV5-1	CASSFGTGNTEAFF	TGCGCCAGCAGCTTCGGGACGGGGAACACTGAAGCTTTCTTT
TRBD1	.	TRBJ1-2	TRBV27	CASGRGLGNYGYTF	TGTGCCAGCGGCAGGGGGCTGGGTAACTATGGCTACACCTTC
.	.	TRBJ2-2	TRBV7-2	CASSLQANTGELFF	TGTGCCAGCAGCTTACAAGCGAACACCGGGGAGCTGTTTTTT
.	.	TRBJ1-5	TRBV10-3	CAISDPGPQPQHF	TGTGCCATCAGCGACCCCGGGCCCCAGCCCCAGCATTTT
.	.	TRBJ2-5	TRBV4-1	CASSQGAGTKIAETQYF	TGCGCCAGCAGCCAAGGGGCCGGGACAAAGATCGCAGAGACCCAGTACTTC
TRBD1	.	TRBJ2-1	TRBV4-3	CASSQGYRGFYNEQFF	TGCGCCAGCAGCCAAGGGTACAGGGGGTTCTACAATGAGCAGTTCTTC
TRBD2	few	TRBJ2-5	TRBV2	CASRLLAGRETQYF	TGTGCCAGCAGGTTACTAGCGGGACGAGAGACCCAGTACTTC
.	few	TRBJ1-2	TRBV11-2	CASSLGVNYGYTF	TGTGCCAGCAGCTTAGGAGTCAACTATGGCTACACCTTC
.	once	TRBJ2-7	TRBV23-1	CASSHIGCSYEQYF	TGCGCCAGCAGTCATATAGGGTGCTCCTACGAGCAGTACTTC
.	.	TRBJ2-2	TRBV12-5	CASGLGVSGNTGELFF	TGTGCTAGTGGTTTGGGGGTCTCGGGGAACACCGGGGAGCTGTTTTTT
.	.	TRBJ1-3	TRBV30	CAWSVEGAGNTIYF	TGTGCCTGGAGCGTTGAGGGGGCTGGAAACACCATATATTTT
.	.	TRBJ2-7	TRBV5-1	CASSLTENYEQYF	TGCGCCAGCAGCTTGACAGAGAACTACGAGCAGTACTTC
.	.	TRBJ1-1	TRBV9	CASSLSGGTNTEAFF	TGTGCCAGCAGCCTTAGTGGGGGAACGAACACTGAAGCTTTCTTT
.	.	TRBJ1-1	TRBV10-3	CAIRVSTVGGTEAFF	TGTGCCATCAGGGTGTCGACAGTCGGGGGCACTGAAGCTTTCTTT
TRBD1	.	TRBJ2-1	TRBV7-2	CASSPGQGAAEQFF	TGTGCCAGCAGCCCGGGACAGGGAGCTGCTGAGCAGTTCTTC
.	.	TRBJ2-7	TRBV7-8	CASSSRADGYEQYF	TGTGCCAGCAGCTCCCGGGCAGATGGCTACGAGCAGTACTTC
.	.	TRBJ2-1	TRBV5-1	CASSSQAESYNEQFF	TGCGCCAGCAGCTCTCAAGCGGAGTCCTACAATGAGCAGTTCTTC